These 5 T cell receptor beta chains were all obtained from the same sample, sequenced in a study of type 1 regulatory T cells. TCRdb re-analysed the reads in MiXCR, keeping a single row per CDR3 protein. The data hold some 25,000 distinct CDR3 sequences, with 55% to 75% observed a single time. No antigen is known for these receptors. Sequencing was performed on cultured T cells, either the whole culture or a sorted T cell fraction (not recorded which). The sample's subset: Tr1-enriched cell product generated in vitro against host alloantigens. The origin of the receptors is a human donor in good health.

This chain links TRBV4-2 with TRBJ2-1; 7 bases are a match to TRBD2. The junction had 10 bases not matched to a gene; V was cut back by 4 bases and J by 4 bases. The CDR3 sequence is 16 residues long. Germline V CDR1 and CDR2: LGHNA, YNFKEQ. DNA of the CDR3: TGTGCCAGCAGCCGCGTAGGAGCGGGGAGTTACAATGAGCAGTTCTTC. As protein: CASSRVGAGSYNEQFF.

This chain links TRBV7-2 with TRBJ2-5, with 10 bases fitting TRBD2. J lost 5 bases, V lost 5 bases, and 14 bases had no gene match. Germline-derived CDR1 and CDR2 are SGHTA and FQGNSA. This CDR3 region has 17 residues. The CDR3 region has the DNA TGTGCCAGCAGCACCCTCTGGAGCGGGGGGGCGTTCGAGACCCAGTACTTC. It specifies CASSTLWSGGAFETQYF.

The chain carries TRBV6-1 and TRBJ1-2; the match to TRBD1 covers 9 bases. The germline CDR1 and CDR2 sequences are MNHNS and SASEGT. Germline trimming cut 2 bases from V and 4 bases from J; bases unmatched to any gene: 8. The CDR3 loop spans 16 amino acids. The DNA for the CDR3 is TGTGCCAGCAGTGAAAGCCGGGGACAGGGAGGCTATGGCTACACCTTC. It translates to CASSESRGQGGYGYTF.

This sequence joins TRBV7-2 and TRBJ1-2; no reliable D call. Germline loops: CDR1 SGHTA, CDR2 FQGNSA. The V gene lost 2 bases and the J gene lost 7 bases, with 17 bases spanning the gap. The CDR3 extends over 15 amino acids. Here the CDR3 reads CASSLRAPQWGGYTF. The CDR3 DNA reads as TGTGCCAGCAGCTTAAGGGCCCCCCAATGGGGTGGCTACACCTTC. The full variable domain, with the rest looked up from reference TRBV7-2 and TRBJ1-2, is GAGVSQSPSNKVTEKGKDVELRCDPISGHTALYWYRQSLGQGLEFLIYFQGNSAPDKSGLPSDRFSAERTGGSVSTLTIQRTQQEDSAVYLCASSLRAPQWGGYTFGSGTRLTVV.

By frequency in the sample, this clonotype is medium-sized. The genes are TRBV7-2 and TRBJ2-7, with D possibly matching TRBD1 (6 bases). Germline lookup yields CDR1 SGHTA and CDR2 FQGNSA. The CDR3 is 16 amino acids. V dropped 5 bases and J dropped 4 bases, with 21 bases sitting between them. DNA for the CDR3: TGTGCCAGCAGCCCCAGCACTCGGACAGCTAGTTACGAGCAGTACTTC. Translated: CASSPSTRTASYEQYF.